Listed here are 19 T cell receptor beta chains from one sample, sequenced in a study of blood T cell repertoires in COVID-19. The assay was immunoSEQ multiplex PCR, and TCRdb's table has in-frame clones only and misses some. In the table there are 250,000 or so clones, just under 85% of which are singletons. The sample was peripheral blood. The receptors come from a man older than 75 with acute or convalescent COVID-19.

V and J are TRBV6-2 or TRBV6-3 and TRBJ1-2, with a tentative D call TRBD1 (5 bases). V lost 2 bases to trimming and J lost 2 bases, with 21 bases between them. Germline loops: CDR1 MNHEY, CDR2 SVGEGT. CDR3 length: 18 residues. The CDR3 DNA is TGTGCCAGCAGTTACGAGGGAGGCCGGGGCACCCCCAACTATGGCTACACCTTC. Protein: CASSYEGGRGTPNYGYTF.

This clone appeared a few times. V usage is TRBV5-8 and J usage is TRBJ2-7; tentatively, D is TRBD2 (7 bases). The CDR3 covers 14 residues. Trimming left V 1 base short and J 2 bases short, with 10 bases between. Per germline, CDR1 SGHTS and CDR2 YDEGEE. CDR3 DNA sequence: TGTGCCAGCAGCTTGTGGGGGGGCCCCTACGAGCAGTACTTC. This gives the protein CASSLWGGPYEQYF.

This chain connects TRBV7-9 to TRBJ2-3; no firm D call. Trimming took off 5 bases at V and 2 bases at J, with 14 bases between the two ends. Per germline, CDR1 SEHNR and CDR2 FQNEAQ (reference sequence). This CDR3 is 15 amino acids long. Written as DNA, the CDR3 is TGTGCCAGCAGCCTCTCAGGCTCTTTCACAGATACGCAGTATTTT. Protein product: CASSLSGSFTDTQYF.

The rearrangement uses TRBV5-1 and TRBJ2-1, with TRBD2 matching 7 bases. This CDR3 is built from 16 residues. Unmatched junction bases numbered 12, after V lost 0 bases and J lost 9 bases. The germline gives CDR1 SGHRS, CDR2 YFSETQ. This CDR3 reads CASSLEAGANGGEQFF. The DNA of the CDR3 is TGCGCCAGCAGCTTGGAGGCGGGAGCTAACGGAGGTGAGCAGTTCTTC. Drawing the rest from reference TRBV5-1 and TRBJ2-1, the complete variable domain is KAGVTQTPRYLIKTRGQQVTLSCSPISGHRSVSWYQQTPGQGLQFLFEYFSETQRNKGNFPGRFSGRQFSNSRSEMNVSTLELGDSALYLCASSLEAGANGGEQFFGPGTRLTVL.

This clone has only one observation. The chain couples TRBV19 to TRBJ1-2, with 9 bases aligning to TRBD1. The trim removed 6 bases at V and 1 base at J, leaving 15 bases unmatched. The CDR3 runs to 18 residues. The germline V gene has CDR1 LNHDA and CDR2 SQIVND (reference sequence). The DNA for the CDR3 is TGTGCCAGTAGCCGTAGGCCTGGGACAGGGTTCATTAACTATGGCTACACCTTC. Its protein is CASSRRPGTGFINYGYTF.

This sequence joins TRBV12-3 or TRBV12-4 and TRBJ1-4; TRBD1 is a possible D gene (6 bases). V dropped 6 bases and J dropped 8 bases, with 13 bases sitting between them. The CDR3 runs 13 residues. CDR3 sequence reads: CASSPGTGEKLFF. As DNA, the CDR3 is TGTGCCAGCAGCCCCGGTACAGGGGAAAAACTGTTTTTT.

The gene calls are TRBV4-1 and TRBJ2-6; 7 nucleotides agree with TRBD1. Germline V gives CDR1 MGHRA, CDR2 YSYEKL. V lost 4 bases to trimming and J lost 1 base; unmatched junction nucleotides: 4. CDR3 length equals 16 residues. DNA for the CDR3: TGCGCCAGCAGCCTCGACAGGGTATCTGGGGCCAACGTCCTGACTTTC. This gives the protein CASSLDRVSGANVLTF.

The gene calls are TRBV9 and TRBJ2-2, with 9 bases matching TRBD2. Germline CDR1 reads SGDLS; CDR2 reads YYNGEE. With V trimmed by 2 bases and J by 6 bases, 5 bases remained unmatched. CDR3 length equals 15 residues. The CDR3 DNA reads as TGTGCCAGCAGCGTTAGCGGGAGCGGCGCCGGGGAGCTGTTTTTT. Translation: CASSVSGSGAGELFF.

The chain uses TRBV19 and TRBJ1-5, with D possibly being TRBD1 (6 bases). The V gene's germline CDR1 is LNHDA and CDR2 SQIVND (reference sequence). The length of the CDR3 is 14 residues. V lost 8 bases to trimming and J lost 0 bases, with 11 bases between them. CDR3 protein: CASAGQYSNQPQHF. DNA for the CDR3: TGTGCCAGTGCCGGACAGTATAGCAATCAGCCCCAGCATTTT.

V usage is TRBV5-4 and J usage is TRBJ2-5, with TRBD1 matching over 9 bases. Germline V gene lookup returns CDR1 SGHNT and CDR2 YYREEE (reference sequence). The trim removed 3 bases at V and 7 bases at J, leaving 7 bases unmatched. The length of the CDR3 is 14 residues. The CDR3 here is CASSSNRGQGTQYF. The CDR3 region has the DNA TGTGCCAGCAGCTCCAACAGGGGGCAGGGGACCCAGTACTTC.

As concerns this clone: Other DNA sequences in the same sample also yield this CDR3. The V and J genes are TRBV5-1 and TRBJ1-5; D might be TRBD1 (5 bases). The V and J ends lost 1 base and 3 bases respectively, with 11 bases between them. The CDR3 is 15 amino acids. Germline CDR1 reads SGHRS; CDR2 reads YFSETQ. As DNA, the CDR3 is TGCGCCAGCAGCTTGCGGGGGAGTCCCAATCAGCCCCAGCATTTT. Translated, it gives CASSLRGSPNQPQHF.

The gene calls are TRBV4-2 and TRBJ2-3; 9 positions match TRBD2. J gave up 6 bases and V 0 bases, and 13 bases lay outside the gene matches. Germline V gene data show CDR1 as LGHNA and CDR2 as YNFKEQ. The CDR3 extends over 18 amino acids. The CDR3 DNA is TGTGCCAGCAGCCAAGAGGGCAAGGTAAGCGGGAGGCGTGATACGCAGTATTTT. Protein sequence: CASSQEGKVSGRRDTQYF.

This chain's CDR3 is CASSSRVNTEAFF. CDR3 coding DNA: TGTGCCAGCAGCTCCCGAGTAAACACTGAAGCTTTCTTT. This chain uses TRBV7-9 with TRBJ1-1, with no clear D. Germline loops: CDR1 SEHNR, CDR2 FQNEAQ (reference sequence). This CDR3 is 13 amino acids long. Trimming stripped 4 bases from V and 2 bases from J, with 8 bases between.

The chain joins TRBV28 to TRBJ1-5, with 11 bases that match TRBD1. V shed 6 bases and J 4 bases; nucleotides not matched to a gene: 8. Per the germline V gene, CDR1 is MDHEN and CDR2 is SYDVKM. The CDR3 contains 16 residues. The CDR3 nucleotides are TGTGCCAGCAGGAAGGGGGACAGGGGGTCAAATCAGCCCCAGCATTTT. This gives the protein CASRKGDRGSNQPQHF.

This clone was counted only a few times. The chain is built from TRBV27 and TRBJ1-6, with 10 bases aligning to TRBD1. The V gene end was trimmed by 4 bases and the J gene end by 9 bases; junction bases not matched to a gene: 9. CDR3 length: 16 amino acids. From germline, CDR1 is MNHEY and CDR2 SMNVEV (reference sequence). The CDR3 spells CASSYYPDRGGSPLHF. As DNA, the CDR3 is TGTGCCAGCAGTTACTACCCGGACAGGGGGGGTTCACCCCTCCACTTT.

The chain couples TRBV2 to TRBJ1-5; weak D call: TRBD1 (5 bases). This CDR3 is built from 14 residues. Trimming took off 8 bases at V and 6 bases at J, with 17 bases between the two ends. Germline lookup yields CDR1 SNHLY and CDR2 FYNNEI. CDR3 protein: CASGLGVAGQPQHF. Written as DNA, the CDR3 is TGTGCCAGCGGACTAGGGGTAGCGGGTCAGCCCCAGCATTTT.

The chain carries TRBV7-2 and TRBJ2-7, with a weak D call TRBD1 (6 bases). The V gene lost 3 bases and the J gene lost 2 bases, with 17 bases spanning the gap. The CDR3 is 16 amino acids. Germline CDR1 and CDR2: SGHTA and FQGNSA. The CDR3 DNA is TGTGCCAGCAGCTTGGGGCCGATGGGGGCGACCTACGAGCAGTACTTC. This translates into CASSLGPMGATYEQYF.

The chain joins TRBV5-4 to TRBJ2-1; TRBD2 might be the D (5 bases). The CDR3 has 15 residues. Trimming cost V 4 bases and J 5 bases, with 16 bases left between them. CDR1 is SGHNT, CDR2 YYREEE, per germline (reference sequence). The CDR3 DNA reads as TGTGCCAGCAGCCCGTCTTACAGACTAAACAATGAGCAGTTCTTC. This gives the protein CASSPSYRLNNEQFF.

The chain links TRBV7-2 to TRBJ2-2, with D unclear. Trimming shortened V by 11 bases and J by 3 bases, and 10 bases separated the two germline ends. Looked up from germline, CDR1 is SGHTA and CDR2 is FQGNSA. This CDR3 comprises 12 residues. CDR3 in DNA: TGTGCCGCCGGGTCGTACACCGGGGAGCTGTTTTTT. It specifies CAAGSYTGELFF.